These 24 T cell receptor beta chains came from one sample sequenced in a study of T cell changes during pregnancy in multiple sclerosis. Here immunoSEQ multiplex PCR was the method, and the copy in TCRdb shows in-frame clones only, minus some. The sample records 26,000 or so clones, about nine tenths being singletons. The specimen comprised CD8+ T cells from peripheral blood mononuclear cells, sampled before pregnancy. The origin of the receptors is a female donor with multiple sclerosis, enrolled in a pregnancy study.

Only a few counts were recorded for this clone. This chain joins TRBV5-4 and TRBJ2-2, with D tentatively TRBD1 (6 bases). The CDR3 is 14 amino acids. V was cut by 2 bases and J by 1 base, with 6 bases left in between. Germline CDR1 and CDR2: SGHNT and YYREEE (reference sequence). This chain's CDR3 is CASSLQGNTGELFF. CDR3 in DNA: TGTGCCAGCAGCTTACAGGGGAACACCGGGGAGCTGTTTTTT.

The chain employs TRBV19 and TRBJ2-7; D is possibly TRBD2 (5 bases). CDR1 LNHDA and CDR2 SQIVND come from the germline V gene (reference sequence). The germline V and J ends were trimmed by 3 bases and 5 bases, with 8 bases remaining between them. The CDR3 runs to 12 residues. The CDR3 DNA sequence: TGTGCCAGTAGTATCGGACTGAACGAGCAGTACTTC. Amino acid sequence: CASSIGLNEQYF.

V and J are TRBV27 and TRBJ1-1; unclear D gene. V gave up 6 bases and J gave up 4 bases, with 9 bases separating them. The CDR3 loop spans 12 amino acids. The germline gives CDR1 MNHEY, CDR2 SMNVEV (reference sequence). The CDR3, as DNA: TGTGCCAGCAGCCCCTCCGGCACTGAAGCTTTCTTT. This encodes CASSPSGTEAFF.

This chain uses TRBV11-2 with TRBJ2-2, with TRBD2 matching over 7 bases. V lost 2 bases and J lost 9; bases outside the gene matches: 3. The germline V gene encodes CDR1 SGHAT and CDR2 FQNNGV. The CDR3 contains 13 residues. This CDR3 is CASSLIGGRELFF. CDR3 DNA: TGTGCCAGCAGCTTAATCGGGGGGAGGGAGCTGTTTTTT.

This chain connects TRBV19 to TRBJ2-1; 8 bases are a match to TRBD2. Per the germline V gene, CDR1 is LNHDA and CDR2 is SQIVND (reference sequence). The V and J ends lost 2 bases and 3 bases, in that order; junction bases with no gene match: 0. This CDR3 is 14 amino acids long. The CDR3, as DNA: TGTGCCAGTAGTATAAGCGGGAGCTACAATGAGCAGTTCTTC. Translating gives CASSISGSYNEQFF.

This chain connects TRBV5-1 to TRBJ2-5; D not resolved. Between the trimmed V and J ends, which lost 0 bases and 2 bases, there was a span of 14 bases. Germline V gives CDR1 SGHRS, CDR2 YFSETQ. CDR3 length equals 16 residues. CDR3 sequence: CASSLVGESTQETQYF. CDR3 nucleotides: TGCGCCAGCAGCTTGGTCGGTGAGTCTACGCAAGAGACCCAGTACTTC.

Comments on this clone: The same CDR3 can be traced to other DNA sequences in this sample. The V and J genes are TRBV7-3 and TRBJ2-1; D unclear. Germline values: CDR1 SGHTA, CDR2 FQGTGA. V was pared by 0 bases and J by 7 bases, with 7 bases between. The CDR3 length is 13 residues. The CDR3 coding sequence is TGTGCCAGCAGCTTAACGGTCGGTAATGAGCAGTTCTTC. This translates into CASSLTVGNEQFF.

The gene calls are TRBV7-9 and TRBJ2-7; a weak D match, TRBD1 (6 bases). The CDR3 has 12 amino acids. CDR1 and CDR2 from the germline V gene are SEHNR and FQNEAQ (reference sequence). V was clipped by 6 bases and J by 6 bases, with 12 bases between them. The CDR3 protein is CASRSTGTEQYF. CDR3 bases: TGTGCCAGCAGATCTACAGGGACCGAGCAGTACTTC.

The chain is built from TRBV7-9 and TRBJ2-7; 10 nucleotides agree with TRBD1. This CDR3 has 17 amino acids. The V and J ends lost 4 bases and 2 bases, in that order; junction bases with no gene match: 11. Germline CDR1 SEHNR, CDR2 FQNEAQ (reference sequence). The CDR3 spells CASSSSGTGVTPYEQYF. CDR3 nucleotide sequence: TGTGCCAGCAGCTCCTCCGGGACAGGGGTTACCCCCTACGAGCAGTACTTC.

V usage is TRBV6-5 and J usage is TRBJ2-1; D is undetermined. Trimming pared 2 bases from V and 5 bases from J, leaving 13 bases between. CDR3 length: 15 amino acids. Germline-derived CDR1 and CDR2 are MNHEY and SVGAGI. As DNA, the CDR3 is TGTGCCAGCAGTTACGGAGATAGTCCGAACAATGAGCAGTTCTTC. It translates to CASSYGDSPNNEQFF.

The genes are TRBV5-6 and TRBJ2-3; possibly TRBD2 for D (5 bases). This CDR3 contains 15 residues. Germline V gene lookup returns CDR1 SGHDT and CDR2 YYEEEE. The V end was cut by 1 base, the J end by 4 bases, with 13 bases between. The CDR3 reads CASSLWLASPDTQYF. In DNA, the CDR3 is TGTGCCAGCAGCTTGTGGCTAGCTTCCCCAGATACGCAGTATTTT.

This chain links TRBV28 with TRBJ2-2; 12 bases line up with TRBD2. V shed 6 bases and J 7 bases; nucleotides not matched to a gene: 9. Germline lookup yields CDR1 MDHEN and CDR2 SYDVKM. The CDR3 runs to 16 residues. This CDR3 reads CASRKLAGGYGGELFF. The CDR3 DNA is TGTGCCAGCAGGAAACTAGCGGGAGGTTACGGCGGGGAGCTGTTTTTT.

The J gene is TRBJ1-1, the V gene TRBV13; 8 bases are a match to TRBD1. This CDR3 has 15 residues. V was clipped by 5 bases and J by 5 bases; unmatched bases: 10. Germline V gives CDR1 PRHDT, CDR2 FYEKMQ (reference sequence). Here the CDR3 reads CASSTWGRGPTEAFF. CDR3 nucleotides: TGTGCCAGCAGCACCTGGGGCAGGGGGCCTACTGAAGCTTTCTTT.

This chain connects TRBV4-3 to TRBJ2-1, with a possible D match to TRBD1 (5 bases). Trimming removed 0 bases at V and 6 bases at J, with 12 bases between. The germline CDR1 and CDR2 sequences are LGHNA and YSLEER. The CDR3 loop spans 15 amino acids. The CDR3: CASSQEWGRGNEQFF. CDR3 DNA: TGCGCCAGCAGCCAAGAATGGGGAAGGGGCAATGAGCAGTTCTTC.

The chain uses TRBV7-6 and TRBJ2-1; TRBD2 aligns across 7 bases. The germline CDR1 and CDR2 sequences are SGHVS and FNYEAQ. After removal of 5 bases from V and 4 bases from J, the junction contained 8 bases not matched to a gene. This CDR3 is built from 15 residues. CDR3 amino acids: CASSRGTIIYNEQFF. The CDR3 DNA reads as TGTGCCAGCAGCCGAGGGACTATTATTTACAATGAGCAGTTCTTC.

The chain recombines TRBV27 with TRBJ2-6; 12 nucleotides agree with TRBD1. The CDR3 loop spans 21 amino acids. V was pared by 1 base and J by 4 bases, with 14 bases of the junction left unmatched. Germline CDR1 and CDR2: MNHEY and SMNVEV (reference sequence). CDR3 in amino acids: CASSLFLGAGQGAGGANVLTF. The CDR3, as DNA: TGTGCCAGCAGTTTATTCCTCGGGGCGGGACAGGGGGCGGGGGGGGCCAACGTCCTGACTTTC.

V is TRBV5-4 and J is TRBJ2-1, with a tentative D call TRBD1 (6 bases). The germline V gene has CDR1 SGHNT and CDR2 YYREEE (reference sequence). The CDR3 covers 12 residues. V lost 3 bases and J 7 bases, leaving 8 bases between the germline ends. CDR3 amino acids: CASSWGPNEQFF. The CDR3 DNA reads TGTGCCAGCAGCTGGGGGCCTAATGAGCAGTTCTTC.

This chain connects TRBV19 to TRBJ2-1, with 10 bases aligning to TRBD2. Germline V gives CDR1 LNHDA, CDR2 SQIVND (reference sequence). This CDR3 is 13 amino acids long. Germline trimming cut 6 bases from V and 6 bases from J; bases unmatched to any gene: 2. The CDR3 coding sequence is TGTGCCAGTAGGGCTAGCGGGAGCAATGAGCAGTTCTTC. This encodes CASRASGSNEQFF.

Details on this clone: A junction boundary mismatches the germline segment, possibly from a read error. The chain links TRBV7-9 to TRBJ2-1; the match to TRBD2 covers 9 bases. The germline V gene encodes CDR1 SEHNR and CDR2 FQNEAQ (reference sequence). The CDR3 is 15 residues long. The CDR3 sequence: CASSVAVAGGDEQFF. The CDR3 nucleotides are TGTGCCAGCAGCGTAGCGGTTGCGGGGGGGGATGAGCAGTTCTTC.

This clone was recorded a few times. This sequence joins TRBV2 and TRBJ1-1; weak D call: TRBD1 (6 bases). CDR1 is SNHLY and CDR2 is FYNNEI in the germline V gene. CDR3 length: 14 residues. Trimming cost V 9 bases and J 3 bases, with 17 bases left between them. The CDR3 loop is CARAGAGGDTEAFF. In DNA form, the CDR3 reads TGTGCCAGAGCGGGGGCAGGAGGGGACACTGAAGCTTTCTTT.

This clone is termed medium-sized. The genes are TRBV21-1 and TRBJ2-2; the table gives TRBD1 as D, unverified against the DNA. TRBV21-1 is tagged as a pseudogene. The CDR3 covers 15 residues. CDR3 in amino acids: CASSDRTPRHGELFF. The CDR3 bases are TGTGCCAGCAGCGACCGAACTCCAAGACACGGGGAGCTGTTTTTT.

The CDR3 DNA reads as TGTGCCAGCAGCTTGGCAGGGGGCAACATTCAGTACTTC. Its translation: CASSLAGGNIQYF. The V and J genes are TRBV7-3 and TRBJ2-4, with 8 bases lining up with TRBD1. V gave up 3 bases and J gave up 7 bases; unmatched junction bases: 2. This CDR3 is built from 13 residues. Germline CDR1 and CDR2: SGHTA and FQGTGA.

This clone appeared a single time. The chain links TRBV6-1 to TRBJ2-7, with a possible D match to TRBD2 (5 bases). The germline V gene has CDR1 MNHNS and CDR2 SASEGT. V gave up 6 bases and J gave up 4 bases, with 10 bases separating them. The CDR3 contains 12 residues. In DNA form, the CDR3 reads TGTGCCAGCAGGGAATCGGGATACGAGCAGTACTTC. Encoded protein: CASRESGYEQYF.

The chain carries TRBV18 and TRBJ2-7; TRBD2 agrees at 8 bases. With 0 bases clipped from V and 4 bases from J, the junction kept 5 bases outside the gene matches. The CDR3 loop spans 15 amino acids. CDR1 KGHSH and CDR2 LQKENI come from the germline V gene. The CDR3 is CASSPPAGEGYEQYF. The DNA for the CDR3 is TGTGCCAGCTCACCACCAGCGGGAGAAGGGTACGAGCAGTACTTC.